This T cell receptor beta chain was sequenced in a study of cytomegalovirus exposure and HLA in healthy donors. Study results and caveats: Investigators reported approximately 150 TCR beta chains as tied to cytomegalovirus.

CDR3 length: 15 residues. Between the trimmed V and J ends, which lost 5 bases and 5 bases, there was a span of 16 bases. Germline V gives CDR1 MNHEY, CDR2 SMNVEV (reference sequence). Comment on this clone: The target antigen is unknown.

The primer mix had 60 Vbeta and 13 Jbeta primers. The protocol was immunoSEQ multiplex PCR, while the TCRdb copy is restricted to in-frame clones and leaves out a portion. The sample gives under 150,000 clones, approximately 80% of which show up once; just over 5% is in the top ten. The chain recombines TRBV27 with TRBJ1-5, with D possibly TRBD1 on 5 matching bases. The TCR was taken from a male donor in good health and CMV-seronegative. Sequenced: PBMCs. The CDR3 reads CASSQGLSLDQPQHF. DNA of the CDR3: TGTGCCAGCAGTCAGGGATTAAGCTTGGATCAGCCCCAGCATTTT.